One sample yielded the 20 T cell receptor beta chains listed below, sequenced in a study of blood T cell repertoires in COVID-19. The assay was immunoSEQ multiplex PCR, and TCRdb's table has in-frame clones only and misses some. The sample shows around 440,000 clones, roughly 88% of them seen only once. Sequencing was done on a sample of peripheral blood. The receptors come from a woman between 50 and 59 years old with COVID-19, enrolled during active disease.

This rearrangement joins TRBV28 to TRBJ2-3, with 8 bases that match TRBD2. Germline V gene lookup returns CDR1 MDHEN and CDR2 SYDVKM. V lost 4 bases to trimming and J lost 1 base; unmatched junction nucleotides: 4. The CDR3 loop spans 15 amino acids. The CDR3 protein is CASSSPAGGTDTQYF. The CDR3 DNA reads TGTGCCAGCAGTTCCCCAGCGGGGGGCACAGATACGCAGTATTTT.

The V call is TRBV6-6, the J call TRBJ1-2, with TRBD1 matching over 7 bases. V was clipped by 6 bases and J by 3 bases; unmatched bases: 10. CDR1 and CDR2 from the germline V gene are MNHNY and SVGAGI (reference sequence). This CDR3 comprises 15 residues. This chain's CDR3 is CASSTLGTADYGYTF. The CDR3 DNA is TGTGCCAGCAGCACCTTAGGGACAGCGGACTATGGCTACACCTTC.

The chain is built from TRBV19 and TRBJ2-1; D may be TRBD2 (6 bases). V lost 5 bases and J lost 4, with 15 bases in between. CDR3 length equals 15 residues. Germline-derived CDR1 and CDR2 are LNHDA and SQIVND (reference sequence). This chain's CDR3 is CASSSGRDFYNEQFF. DNA for the CDR3: TGTGCCAGTAGTTCAGGCCGGGACTTTTACAATGAGCAGTTCTTC.

The chain carries TRBV29-1 and TRBJ2-7, with D tentatively TRBD2 (6 bases). V lost 5 bases and J lost 6, with 8 bases in between. This CDR3 comprises 10 residues. CDR1 SQVTM and CDR2 ANQGSEA come from the germline V gene. DNA for the CDR3: TGCAGCGTTAAGGAGGGCGAGCAGTACTTC. Translating gives CSVKEGEQYF.

This clone was seen just once. This chain joins TRBV30 and TRBJ2-1, with no clear D. The germline V gene encodes CDR1 GTSNPN and CDR2 SVGIG (reference sequence). Trimming pared 0 bases from V and 7 bases from J, leaving 10 bases between. This CDR3 has 13 amino acids. The CDR3 nucleotides read TGTGCCTGGAGTGTACAAGACGGGAATGAGCAGTTCTTC. Translated: CAWSVQDGNEQFF.

The rearrangement uses TRBV6-5 and TRBJ1-5, with unresolved D. V lost 6 bases, J lost 1 base, and 13 bases lay in between. The length of the CDR3 is 15 residues. From germline, CDR1 is MNHEY and CDR2 SVGAGI. The CDR3 DNA sequence: TGTGCCAGCAGCCTAGGTGAAGGAAGCAATCAGCCCCAGCATTTT. This translates into CASSLGEGSNQPQHF.

The gene calls are TRBV30 and TRBJ1-2; D possibly corresponds to TRBD1 (5 bases). The V gene lost 2 bases and the J gene lost 6 bases, with 7 bases spanning the gap. Per the germline V gene, CDR1 is GTSNPN and CDR2 is SVGIG (reference sequence). This CDR3 contains 11 residues. The CDR3 DNA reads TGTGCCTGGAGTCCAGGGCATGGCTACACCTTC. Translated, it gives CAWSPGHGYTF.

This chain connects TRBV5-1 to TRBJ2-7; D possibly corresponds to TRBD1 (5 bases). The CDR3 spans 14 residues. Germline loops: CDR1 SGHRS, CDR2 YFSETQ. Trimming removed 4 bases at V and 2 bases at J, with 13 bases between. CDR3 region: CASSPQGSTYEQYF. CDR3 in DNA: TGCGCCAGCAGCCCGCAGGGTAGCACCTACGAGCAGTACTTC.

The rearrangement uses TRBV19 and TRBJ2-7; D gene ambiguous. This CDR3 has 13 amino acids. V was clipped by 4 bases and J by 3 bases, with 10 bases between them. Germline V gives CDR1 LNHDA, CDR2 SQIVND (reference sequence). The CDR3 region is CASSNSPLYEQYF. In DNA, the CDR3 is TGTGCCAGTAGTAACAGCCCTCTCTACGAGCAGTACTTC.

The rearrangement uses TRBV7-9 and TRBJ2-2; D is possibly TRBD1 (6 bases). In germline, CDR1 is SEHNR, CDR2 FQNEAQ (reference sequence). The CDR3 length is 15 residues. Trimming stripped 2 bases from V and 6 bases from J, with 13 bases between. The CDR3 sequence: CASSLFGTPPGELFF. In nucleotides, the CDR3 is TGTGCCAGCAGCTTATTTGGGACACCGCCCGGGGAGCTGTTTTTT.

The gene calls are TRBV5-6 and TRBJ2-1; possible D gene TRBD2, 6 bases. Trimming took off 4 bases at V and 7 bases at J, with 12 bases between the two ends. The length of the CDR3 is 13 residues. Germline V gives CDR1 SGHDT, CDR2 YYEEEE. The CDR3 region is CASSTTRDNEQFF. The CDR3 nucleotides read TGTGCCAGCAGCACGACTAGAGATAATGAGCAGTTCTTC.

The chain uses TRBV28 and TRBJ2-7, with 11 bases matching TRBD1. Trimming cost V 1 base and J 2 bases; bases outside gene matches: 1. The CDR3 extends over 15 amino acids. CDR1 and CDR2 from the germline V gene are MDHEN and SYDVKM. This CDR3 reads CASSLLDRGPYEQYF. CDR3 nucleotides: TGTGCCAGCAGTTTATTGGACAGGGGGCCCTACGAGCAGTACTTC.

The chain is built from TRBV16 and TRBJ2-7; the D is unclear. The V gene lost 4 bases and the J gene lost 6 bases, with 7 bases spanning the gap. The V gene's germline CDR1 is KGHSY and CDR2 FQNENV. The CDR3 has 11 amino acids. CDR3 nucleotides: TGTGCCAGCAGCCTCTCGAGCGAGCAGTACTTC. It yields the protein CASSLSSEQYF. The variable domain in full, completed from reference TRBV16 and TRBJ2-7, reads GEEVAQTPKHLVRGEGQKAKLYCAPIKGHSYVFWYQQVLKNEFKFLISFQNENVFDETGMPKERFSAKCLPNSPCSLEIQATKLEDSAVYFCASSLSSEQYFGPGTRLTVT.

The chain carries TRBV7-7 and TRBJ2-1; 12 bases fit TRBD2. CDR1 is SSHAT, CDR2 FNYEAQ, per germline (reference sequence). Losses at the gene ends were 10 bases for V and 7 bases for J; bases not matched to a gene: 11. CDR3 length: 15 amino acids. The chain's CDR3 is CATMRLAGDVNEQFF. The CDR3 DNA reads TGTGCCACCATGAGACTAGCGGGGGATGTGAATGAGCAGTTCTTC.

This sequence joins TRBV4-1 and TRBJ2-3; D remains unclear. Trimming removed 4 bases at V and 4 bases at J, with 15 bases between. The CDR3 extends over 15 amino acids. Per the germline V gene, CDR1 is MGHRA and CDR2 is YSYEKL. CDR3 DNA sequence: TGCGCCAGCAGCCCCCAAGGTGAGGTTGCAGATACGCAGTATTTT. Translated, it gives CASSPQGEVADTQYF.

This chain connects TRBV3-1 (or the pseudogene TRBV3-2) to TRBJ1-4; D perhaps matches TRBD1 (6 bases). Trimming took 3 bases from V and 6 from J, leaving 20 bases between them. The length of the CDR3 is 17 residues. The V gene's germline CDR1 is LGHDT and CDR2 YNNKEL (reference sequence). The CDR3 region has the DNA TGTGCCAGCAGCCATCTCCTCGGGGGGGCTAGGGATGAAAAACTGTTTTTT. It is translated as CASSHLLGGARDEKLFF.

This rearrangement joins TRBV7-9 to TRBJ2-7, with 12 bases aligning to TRBD1. The germline gives CDR1 SEHNR, CDR2 FQNEAQ (reference sequence). The CDR3 has 17 residues. V lost 4 bases, J lost 3 bases, and 10 bases stayed unmatched. The CDR3, as DNA: TGTGCCAGCAGCTCAACCCGGGACAGGGGGCGCAGCTACGAGCAGTACTTC. Protein product: CASSSTRDRGRSYEQYF.

In nucleotides, the CDR3 is TGTGCCAGCAGCCAAGATCCGAATCAGCCCCAGCATTTT. Its protein is CASSQDPNQPQHF. The rearrangement joins TRBV3-1 (or the pseudogene TRBV3-2) to TRBJ1-5; D ambiguous. The germline V and J ends were trimmed by 0 bases and 4 bases, with 4 bases remaining between them. CDR3 length: 13 residues. Germline loops: CDR1 LGHDT, CDR2 YNNKEL (reference sequence).

This chain links TRBV27 with TRBJ2-5; 10 bases are a match to TRBD2. Germline V CDR1 and CDR2: MNHEY, SMNVEV (reference sequence). CDR3 size: 16 residues. The V and J ends lost 6 bases and 5 bases, in that order; junction bases with no gene match: 12. CDR3 coding DNA: TGTGCCAGCAGAAAAAATGGACTAGCGGCGTTGGAGACCCAGTACTTC. Its translation is CASRKNGLAALETQYF.

This CDR3 reads CASSRGLAGFISYEQYF. The CDR3 nucleotides are TGTGCCAGCAGCCGCGGACTAGCGGGGTTTATCTCCTACGAGCAGTACTTC. The V call is TRBV7-2, the J call TRBJ2-7, with TRBD2 identical over 12 bases. V lost 5 bases to trimming and J lost 0 bases; unmatched junction nucleotides: 8. The V gene's germline CDR1 is SGHTA and CDR2 FQGNSA. CDR3 length: 17 amino acids. Full variable domain (rest looked up from reference TRBV7-2 and TRBJ2-7): GAGVSQSPSNKVTEKGKDVELRCDPISGHTALYWYRQSLGQGLEFLIYFQGNSAPDKSGLPSDRFSAERTGGSVSTLTIQRTQQEDSAVYLCASSRGLAGFISYEQYFGPGTRLTVT.